The text below deals with one T cell receptor (beta chain). This clone was found many times. Its antigen is unknown. Base qualities are not provided; no much larger clone lies one nucleotide away. The data were taken from a study of cytomegalovirus exposure and HLA in healthy donors (dated 2017 in TCRdb). About the study as a whole: An earlier analysis of several hundred of the donors reported 250 to 300 Gb of sequence data and about 120 million unique TCR beta sequences obtained from roughly 180 million T cells. About 280 gigabases of sequencing data and 80 million or so unique TCR sequences were included in an early release covering about 700 HLA-typed donors. Of the 300 to 500 genotyped donors, less than 90% were placed in the genetic ancestry cluster associated with self-reported Caucasian donors. The study aimed to test whether cataloging public T cell receptors could reveal signatures of past pathogen exposure. Using immunosequencing, the study profiled T cell repertoires from 666 subjects and related those repertoires to cytomegalovirus serostatus. A separate validation cohort of about 110 different subjects was used in addition to the 666-subject first cohort. To predict cytomegalovirus infection status, the study combined high-throughput TCR immunosequencing, statistical association of individual TCRs with disease status, and machine learning. To study patterns of TCR occurrence, a later analysis re-analyzed previously published TCR beta repertoires from 600 to 750 donors and added high-resolution HLA genotyping. Rather than drawing on any new phenotypic data, the later analysis identified candidate immune exposures from TCR beta sequences and the way those sequences occurred across donors. To decide whether each TCR beta V gene segment behaved as functional or pseudogenic, an earlier analysis of approximately 590 of the donors relied on high-throughput TCR beta sequencing. Donor age, sex, ethnicity and CMV serostatus were compiled alongside the repertoire data. A later genetic analysis took genome-wide SNP genotypes for about 65% of the 666 donors and used that subset as a discovery cohort. All discovery cohort repertoires had been generated on a single sequencing platform. HLA typing covered class I and class II loci at four-digit resolution. The number of typed donors differed by locus: roughly 620-640 for A, B, C, DRB1 and DQB1; approximately 520 for DQA1; 606 for DPA1; and some 430 for DPB1. Roughly five DR-DQ haplotypes were handled as single units for association and clustering because linkage in the cohort was strong. Across 300 to 500 genotyped donors of the cohort, an average of roughly 230,000 unique TCR beta nucleotide sequences per donor were sequenced, and 15% to 20% of those sequences were non-productive.

For CDR1 and CDR2, the germline V gene lists MGHRA and YSYEKL. The CDR3 contains 15 residues, cysteine and phenylalanine counted. Only CDR3 DNA remains: 45 bases, in frame from the first base. Trimming accounts for 3 bases at V and 5 bases at J, while the number of junction bases matched to no gene is 9. The cohort consisted of approximately 690 healthy bone marrow donors. All cohort members were sampled while nominally healthy, although unrecorded immune exposures were likely present. The donor was CMV seronegative and was included in the group of a few hundred seronegative cohort members. Each donor provided a peripheral blood sample, and peripheral blood mononuclear cells were used for TCR beta sequencing. Genomic DNA was extracted from the blood cell samples with the Qiagen DNeasy Blood Extraction Kit. The paper as a whole reports these results and caveats: In a later analysis, HLA-associated TCR beta chains showed more clonal expansion and lower generation probabilities than non-associated chains that were equally common. V-gene and J-gene trimming of TCR beta chains was associated with a missense DCLRE1C variant in a later genetic analysis, and the association was replicated in an independent cohort. In a later analysis, several top co-occurrence clusters were reported to appear linked to parvovirus B19, influenza, CMV and Epstein-Barr virus. Immune exposure information for the cohort was limited to CMV serostatus. When HLA alleles, especially DR and DQ, strongly co-occurred, TCR associations were difficult to assign to individual alleles. A cluster of highly shared sequence variants was judged likely to be a technical artifact of the sequencing pipeline. In the study, approximately 160 TCR beta chains were listed as associated with cytomegalovirus. According to the authors, the approach could potentially be generalized to other disease states and immunological phenotypes. Most CMV-associated TCR beta chains appeared to be HLA-restricted in a later analysis, and the HLA associations seemed to be driven largely by CMV exposure. In this cohort, only TCR beta chains were sequenced, and detectable features were limited by the absence of alpha or paired-chain data. Some IMGT-functional V segments, including TRBV6-2 and TRBV6-3, could not be distinguished by the 87-base-pair reads and were therefore excluded. In vitro tests confirmed that a few of the cytomegalovirus-associated TCR beta chains recognize cytomegalovirus antigens. A further reported finding was that TCR beta sequences accurately predicted the HLA-A and HLA-B alleles for most subjects in the first cohort. Correlated functional status among segregating V segments might be attributable to linkage disequilibrium, but an unknown experimental factor could not be ruled out. According to a later analysis, TCR association rates differed among HLA loci, with DRB1 alleles showing the most associated TCRs and HLA-C alleles showing the fewest. Because HLA typing was unavailable for some donors at each locus, only the typed subset was used in association tests. Because counts were too low, around 18 rarely observed V segments, including chromosome 9 orphons, were left out of the earlier analysis of some 600 of the donors. Sequencing depth was assumed to be roughly uniform across donors in the presence/absence analyses, though that assumption may not hold. Compared with the roughly 700-donor mean, donors in an Asian-associated ancestry cluster had fewer N-insertions in productive TCRs, according to a later genetic analysis. A later analysis associated 17,000 or so TCR beta sequences with specific HLA alleles at a false discovery rate of 0.05. Most TCR sequences were observed very rarely across donors, whereas some public TCRs were present in many individuals. Broadly in line with IMGT annotations, most TCR beta V segments showed up in productive rearrangements about 90% or about 30% of the time in an earlier analysis of approximately 600 of the donors. In both the original and validation cohorts, the classifier was reported to diagnose cytomegalovirus status with high specificity and sensitivity.

Library construction relied on the immunoSEQ multiplex PCR assay. The multiplex PCR relied on a mix of 60 forward primers for TCR Vbeta segments and 13 reverse primers for TCR Jbeta segments. The CDR3 region of rearranged TCR beta genes was amplified from genomic DNA by a multiplex PCR assay. The Illumina HiSeq System was used to sequence the amplified TCR beta libraries as 87-base-pair reads. In the source study's methods: Across the 600 to 700 repertoires, a later analysis counted 80 million or so unique TCR beta chains, some 11 million of which were shared by at least two donors. Raw reads were error-corrected and collapsed into unique sequences with a nearest-neighbor algorithm that merged closely related sequences to remove PCR and sequencing errors. CDR3 sequences were aligned to IMGT reference sequences to assign V, D and J gene segments. For a sequence to be retained, a match of at least six nucleotides was required to both a V gene segment and a J gene segment. A rearrangement was called productive if the CDR3 had no stop codons and remained in frame with V and J, and every other rearrangement was called non-productive. CDR3 was defined according to IMGT convention as the region running from the second conserved V-encoded cysteine to the conserved J-encoded phenylalanine. Sequences without an unambiguous match to a single V gene segment were excluded from the earlier analysis of a few hundred of the donors. In an earlier analysis of some 590 of the donors, a V segment was called functional when productive rearrangements were above 56.7%, and segregating when the standard deviation between donors exceeded 5%. A statistical classification framework was built for diagnosing cytomegalovirus status from the catalog of TCR beta chain sequences. In a later analysis, TCR nucleotide sequences were compared against IMGT/GENE-DB human TR gene sequences so that V and J genes could be assigned. Using the TCRdist pipeline, a later analysis assigned CDR3 sequences along with most-parsimonious VDJ recombination scenarios. A later analysis defined each TCR beta chain by its CDR3 amino acid sequence plus V-gene family, and excluded reads lacking a unique V-gene family. In a later analysis, 450 to 600 highly shared, low-generation-probability nucleotide sequences were removed to address suspected cross-contamination and a sequencing artifact. A later analysis calculated a clonal expansion index for each public chain from normalized within-repertoire ranks of inferred template counts. A later analysis computed generation probabilities with a VDJ recombination model fitted to out-of-frame rearrangements, and checked the results against IGoR. In a later analysis, TCR-TCR, TCR-HLA and TCR-CMV co-occurrence was scored with hypergeometric tests, and a repertoire-size bias correction was applied to TCR pairs. A later analysis estimated false discovery rates by permuting HLA or CMV assignments 20 times. In a later analysis, co-occurring TCRs were grouped using DBSCAN, and TCRdist sequence similarity was added for clustering within HLA-allele-positive subsets. For co-occurrence clustering, repertoires with fewer than 30,000 or more than 120,000 public chains were excluded, along with five repertoires with anomalous nucleotide sharing. As stored in TCRdb, this immuneACCESS dataset retains in-frame rearrangements with V and J assigned. A fraction of the clones does not appear; measured against another copy, unresolved V genes explain less than half of the discrepancy, and the remainder lacks a known reason. V and J calls and clone size come straight from that table; D and trimming were deduced from the DNA. The sample yields around 200,000 clones; 82% were counted once. The ten top clones hold 0.58% of the sample.

The sequence came from a woman aged 35 to 49 in good health and CMV-seronegative. Material for sequencing was PBMCs. The chain was built from TRBV4-1 and TRBJ2-7; TRBD1 matches 8 bases in the middle. Here is the DNA: TGCGCCAGCAGCCAGGCGGGACAGGCGTCCGACGAGCAGTACTTC. Its translation reads: CASSQAGQASDEQYF.